Listed below are T cell receptor beta chains from one sample, sequenced in a study of T cells in Graves' hyperthyroidism and ophthalmopathy. TCRdb analysed the multiplex PCR reads with MiXCR anew, one entry per CDR3 protein. The sample includes about half a million distinct CDR3 sequences, approximately 25% seen only once; the top ten take about 11%. Sequenced: blood. The receptors were gathered from a woman under 40 with Graves' ophthalmopathy. Both conserved end residues are part of each CDR3. Fields, in order: clone size, V gene, J gene, D gene, CDR3 DNA, CDR3 protein. D genes are given only for firm matches. Only part of the rows carry a size: once, few, many, or a class if the clone is expanded.

NA	TRBV28	TRBJ1-1	NA	TGTGCCAGCAGTTTAATAGGTGGGCGCGGACAACCGAACACTGAAGCTTTCTTT	CASSLIGGRGQPNTEAFF
few	TRBV6-1	TRBJ2-7	TRBD1	TGTGCCAGCAGACTGGGACAGTTCTACGAGCAGTACTTC	CASRLGQFYEQYF
many	TRBV6-2/TRBV6-3	TRBJ1-5	TRBD1	TGTGCCAGCAGTTTCACAGGGGCCCGACCTTATAGCAATCAGCCCCAGCATTTT	CASSFTGARPYSNQPQHF
many	TRBV7-8	TRBJ1-1	NA	TGTGCCAGCAGCTTAGAGGACCCCCGGGACCGAGCTTTATTT	CASSLEDPRDRALF
NA	TRBV10-3	TRBJ2-7	TRBD2	TGTGCCATCAGGTCGGGGCTAGCGGACGAGCAGTACTTC	CAIRSGLADEQYF
few	TRBV20-1	TRBJ1-3	TRBD1	TGCAGTGCTAGATTGACAGGGTATAGCTCTGGAAACACCATATATTTT	CSARLTGYSSGNTIYF
many	TRBV6-1	TRBJ1-1	NA	TGTGCCAGCAGGGAGGGGGGGGTTGGGACTGAAGCTTTCTTT	CASREGGVGTEAFF
few	TRBV20-1	TRBJ1-1	TRBD1	TGCAGTGCGACCATCGACAGGGTGAACACTGAAGCTTTCTTT	CSATIDRVNTEAFF
many	TRBV6-2/TRBV6-3	TRBJ1-2	NA	TGTGCCACCTCGCCTAACTATGGCTACACCTTC	CATSPNYGYTF
many	TRBV12-3/TRBV12-4	TRBJ1-2	NA	TGTGCCAGCAACGCGTGGCCGCAGACCTCCTATGGCTACACCTTC	CASNAWPQTSYGYTF
many	TRBV28	TRBJ1-5	NA	TGTGCCAGCACCATAGGCACTGTATTACAGCCCCAGCATTTT	CASTIGTVLQPQHF
NA	TRBV24-1	TRBJ1-5	NA	TGTGCCACCAGTGATCCATCGGTGAGCAATCAGCCCCAGCATTTT	CATSDPSVSNQPQHF
many	TRBV12-3/TRBV12-4	TRBJ1-3	NA	TGTGCCAGCAGTTCTCAGAACACCATATATTTT	CASSSQNTIYF
NA	TRBV28	TRBJ1-2	NA	TGTGCCAGCAGTGTGCCTACGCGGATCAATGGTGCCTATGGCTACACCTTC	CASSVPTRINGAYGYTF
few	TRBV6-1	TRBJ2-5	TRBD1	TGTGCCAGCAGTACCGGGACAGGGGGGACCCAGTACTTC	CASSTGTGGTQYF
many	TRBV29-1	TRBJ2-7	NA	TGCAGCGTTGCTGACGTAGACTACGAGCAGTACTTC	CSVADVDYEQYF
many	TRBV30	TRBJ2-7	TRBD1	TGTGCCGGGGGGACAGGAGCCTACGAGCAGTACTTC	CAGGTGAYEQYF
many	TRBV29-1	TRBJ2-7	NA	TGCAGCGTTGGGGCAGGGGTCCCCTACGAGCAGTACTTC	CSVGAGVPYEQYF
NA	TRBV20-1	TRBJ2-7	TRBD2	TGCAGTGCTAGAAGGGGGGCTAGCGGGACCTCAGAACGGGAGCAGTACTTC	CSARRGASGTSEREQYF
many	TRBV12-3/TRBV12-4	TRBJ1-1	NA	TGTGCCAGCACCCCCCCGGCCCAGGGTTTGACTGAAGCTTTCTTT	CASTPPAQGLTEAFF
NA	TRBV19	TRBJ1-5	NA	TGTGCCAGTCGACGTAGGGGAGGGGTTAGCAATCAGCCCCAGCATTTT	CASRRRGGVSNQPQHF
once	TRBV6-2/TRBV6-3	TRBJ1-2	TRBD1	TGTGCCAGCAGCTCCCACAGGGGGGAAGGCTACACCTTC	CASSSHRGEGYTF
many	TRBV7-2	TRBJ1-2	TRBD1	TGTGCCAGCAGCTTCGAGGGGGCCTATGGCTACACCTTC	CASSFEGAYGYTF
many	TRBV12-3/TRBV12-4	TRBJ2-7	TRBD1	TGTGCCAGCAGTACCTTAGGGACAGGGGGCGAGCAGTACTTC	CASSTLGTGGEQYF
NA	TRBV2	TRBJ2-2	NA	TGTGCCAGCAGTGAGTCGAAGGGAATCGGGGAGCTGTTTTTT	CASSESKGIGELFF
many	TRBV14	TRBJ2-7	NA	TGTGCCAGCAGCCAAGCAGGGAACGAGCAGCACTTC	CASSQAGNEQHF
many	TRBV6-5	TRBJ2-5	TRBD2	TGTGCCAGCAGTTACTCTCCGGGGGGGGTGTACCAAGAGACCCAGTACTTC	CASSYSPGGVYQETQYF